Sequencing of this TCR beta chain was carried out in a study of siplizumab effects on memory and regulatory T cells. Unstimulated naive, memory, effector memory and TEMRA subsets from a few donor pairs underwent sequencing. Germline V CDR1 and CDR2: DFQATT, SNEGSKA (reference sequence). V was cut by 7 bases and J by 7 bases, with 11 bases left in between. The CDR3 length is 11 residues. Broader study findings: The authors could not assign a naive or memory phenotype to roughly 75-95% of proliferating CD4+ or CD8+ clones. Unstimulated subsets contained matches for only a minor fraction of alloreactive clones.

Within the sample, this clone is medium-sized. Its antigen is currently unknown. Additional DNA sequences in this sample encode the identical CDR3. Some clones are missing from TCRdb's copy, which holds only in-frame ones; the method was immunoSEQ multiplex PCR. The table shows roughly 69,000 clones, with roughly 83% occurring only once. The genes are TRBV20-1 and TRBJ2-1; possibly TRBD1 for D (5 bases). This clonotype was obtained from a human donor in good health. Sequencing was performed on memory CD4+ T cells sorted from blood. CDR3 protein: CSVSQGNEQFF. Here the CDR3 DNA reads TGCAGTGTCAGTCAGGGTAATGAGCAGTTCTTC.